This TCR beta chain was sequenced in a study of shared clonotypes between healthy human individuals. Data came from immunoSEQ multiplex PCR; TCRdb stores just in-frame clones and leaves some out. The sample includes approximately 2.5 million clones, roughly 93% of them seen just once. The study's findings and limits: Shared clonotypes across all four donors exceeded non-shared ones in generation probability.

The CDR3 has 14 residues. Trimming pared 4 bases from V and 4 bases from J, leaving 13 bases between. CDR1 and CDR2 (germline): SSHAT, FNYEAQ (reference sequence). To note about this clone: Its antigen is unknown.

The V call is TRBV7-7, the J call TRBJ2-5; possibly TRBD2 for D (5 bases). The source material was naive CD4+ T cells from PBMCs. Subset specified: CD45RA+ positively selected. The TCR originated in a man aged 18 to 29 in good health. Some clones in this sample may be carry-over from other donors' samples. The CDR3 protein is CASSSGGSRETQYF. CDR3 nucleotides: TGTGCCAGCAGCTCGGGCGGGTCACGAGAGACCCAGTACTTC.